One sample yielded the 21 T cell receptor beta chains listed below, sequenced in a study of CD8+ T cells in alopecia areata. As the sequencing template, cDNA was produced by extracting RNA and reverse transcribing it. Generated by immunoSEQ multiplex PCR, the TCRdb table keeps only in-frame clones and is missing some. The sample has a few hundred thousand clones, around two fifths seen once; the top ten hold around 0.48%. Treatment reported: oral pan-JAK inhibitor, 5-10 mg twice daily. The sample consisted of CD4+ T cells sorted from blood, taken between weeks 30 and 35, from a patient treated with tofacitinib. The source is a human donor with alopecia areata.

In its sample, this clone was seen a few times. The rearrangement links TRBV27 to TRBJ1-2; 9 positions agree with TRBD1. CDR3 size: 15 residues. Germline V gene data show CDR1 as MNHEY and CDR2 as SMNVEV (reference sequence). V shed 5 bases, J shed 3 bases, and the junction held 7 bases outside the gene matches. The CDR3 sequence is CASSKTGGEDYGYTF. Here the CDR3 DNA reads TGTGCCAGCAGTAAAACAGGGGGCGAGGACTATGGCTACACCTTC.

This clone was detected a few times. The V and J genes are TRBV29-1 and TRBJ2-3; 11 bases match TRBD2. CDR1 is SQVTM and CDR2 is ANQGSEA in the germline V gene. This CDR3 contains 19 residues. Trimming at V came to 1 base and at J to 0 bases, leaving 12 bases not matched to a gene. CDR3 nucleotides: TGCAGCGTTGAAGGTCATCGGGCGACTAGCGGGGCTAGCACAGATACGCAGTATTTT. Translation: CSVEGHRATSGASTDTQYF.

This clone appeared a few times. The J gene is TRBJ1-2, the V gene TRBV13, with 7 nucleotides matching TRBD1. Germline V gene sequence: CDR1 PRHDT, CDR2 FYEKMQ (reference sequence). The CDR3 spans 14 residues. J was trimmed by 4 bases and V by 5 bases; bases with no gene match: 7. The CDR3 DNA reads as TGTGCCAGCAGCACGCGACAGGGTCGCTATGGCTACACCTTC. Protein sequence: CASSTRQGRYGYTF. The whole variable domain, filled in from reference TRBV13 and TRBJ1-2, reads AAGVIQSPRHLIKEKRETATLKCYPIPRHDTVYWYQQGPGQDPQFLISFYEKMQSDKGSIPDRFSAQQFSDYHSELNMSSLELGDSALYFCASSTRQGRYGYTFGSGTRLTVV.

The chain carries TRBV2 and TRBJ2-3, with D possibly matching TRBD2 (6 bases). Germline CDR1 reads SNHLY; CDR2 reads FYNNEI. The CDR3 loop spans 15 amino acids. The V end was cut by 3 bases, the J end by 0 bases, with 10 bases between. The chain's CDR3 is CASSEGGASTDTQYF. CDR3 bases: TGTGCCAGCAGTGAGGGGGGAGCAAGCACAGATACGCAGTATTTT.

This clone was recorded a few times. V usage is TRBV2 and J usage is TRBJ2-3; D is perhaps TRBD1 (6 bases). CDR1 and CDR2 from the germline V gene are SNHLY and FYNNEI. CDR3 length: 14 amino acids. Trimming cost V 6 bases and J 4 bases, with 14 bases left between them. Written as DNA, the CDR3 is TGTGCCAGCAGCCGGGACATAGCGTCAGATACGCAGTATTTT. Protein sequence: CASSRDIASDTQYF.

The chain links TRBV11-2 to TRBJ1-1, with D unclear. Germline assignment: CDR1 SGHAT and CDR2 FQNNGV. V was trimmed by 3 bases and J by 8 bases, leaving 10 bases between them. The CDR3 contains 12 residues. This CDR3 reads CASSLGSLEAFF. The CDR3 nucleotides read TGTGCCAGCAGCTTGGGCTCGTTGGAAGCTTTCTTT.

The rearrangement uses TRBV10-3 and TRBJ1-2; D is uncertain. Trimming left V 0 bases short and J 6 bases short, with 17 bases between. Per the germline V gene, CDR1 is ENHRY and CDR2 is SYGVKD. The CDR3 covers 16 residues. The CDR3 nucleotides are TGTGCCATCAGTGAGTCGCAGGTATTATCACGCAATGGCTACACCTTC. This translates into CAISESQVLSRNGYTF.

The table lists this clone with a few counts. The CDR3 reads CASSSRTDYRELFF. CDR3 nucleotides: TGTGCCAGCAGCTCCAGGACGGACTACCGGGAGCTGTTTTTT. V and J are TRBV7-9 and TRBJ2-2, with D possibly being TRBD2 (6 bases). Per germline, CDR1 SEHNR and CDR2 FQNEAQ (reference sequence). This CDR3 region has 14 residues. The ends were cut back, 4 bases at V and 9 bases at J, with 15 bases in the middle. Drawing the rest from reference TRBV7-9 and TRBJ2-2, the complete variable domain is DTGVSQNPRHKITKRGQNVTFRCDPISEHNRLYWYRQTLGQGPEFLTYFQNEAQLEKSRLLSDRFSAERPKGSFSTLEIQRTEQGDSAMYLCASSSRTDYRELFFGEGSRLTVL.

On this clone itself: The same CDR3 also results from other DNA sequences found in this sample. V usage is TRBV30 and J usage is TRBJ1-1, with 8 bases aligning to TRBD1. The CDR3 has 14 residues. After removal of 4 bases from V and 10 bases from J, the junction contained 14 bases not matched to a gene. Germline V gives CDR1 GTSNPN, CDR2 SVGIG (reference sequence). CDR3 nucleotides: TGTGCCTGGACCTTCGGACAGGGACTACACCCAGCTTTCTTT. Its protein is CAWTFGQGLHPAFF.

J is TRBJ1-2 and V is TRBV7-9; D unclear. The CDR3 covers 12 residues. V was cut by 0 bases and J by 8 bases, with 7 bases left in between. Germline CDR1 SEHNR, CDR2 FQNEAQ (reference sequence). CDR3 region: CASSLALEGYTF. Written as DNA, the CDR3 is TGTGCCAGCAGCTTAGCTCTGGAGGGCTACACCTTC.

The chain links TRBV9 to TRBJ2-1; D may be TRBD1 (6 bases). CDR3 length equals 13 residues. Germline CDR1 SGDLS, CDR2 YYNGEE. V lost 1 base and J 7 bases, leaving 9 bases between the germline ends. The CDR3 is CASSVWGPNEQFF. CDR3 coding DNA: TGTGCCAGCAGCGTATGGGGGCCGAATGAGCAGTTCTTC. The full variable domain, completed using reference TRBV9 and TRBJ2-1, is DSGVTQTPKHLITATGQRVTLRCSPRSGDLSVYWYQQSLDQGLQFLIQYYNGEERAKGNILERFSAQQFPDLHSELNLSSLELGDSALYFCASSVWGPNEQFFGPGTRLTVL.

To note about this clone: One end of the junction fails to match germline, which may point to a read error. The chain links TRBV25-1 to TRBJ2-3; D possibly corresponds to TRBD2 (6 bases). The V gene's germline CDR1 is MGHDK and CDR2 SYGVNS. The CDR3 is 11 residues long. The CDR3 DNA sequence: TGTGCCAGCAGTGATGTGCGGGGCAGTTCGTTT. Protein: CASSDVRGSSF. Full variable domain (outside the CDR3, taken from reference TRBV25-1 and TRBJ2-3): EADIYQTPRYLVIGTGKKITLECSQTMGHDKMYWYQQDPGMELHLIHYSYGVNSTEKGDLSSESTVSRIRTEHFPLTLESARPSHTSQYLCASSDVRGSSFGPGTRLTVL.

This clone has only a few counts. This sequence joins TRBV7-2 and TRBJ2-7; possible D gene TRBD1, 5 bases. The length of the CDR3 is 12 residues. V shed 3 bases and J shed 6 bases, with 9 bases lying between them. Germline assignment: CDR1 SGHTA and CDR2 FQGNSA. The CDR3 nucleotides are TGTGCCAGCAGCTTCTTTCAGGGCGAGCAGTACTTC. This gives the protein CASSFFQGEQYF.

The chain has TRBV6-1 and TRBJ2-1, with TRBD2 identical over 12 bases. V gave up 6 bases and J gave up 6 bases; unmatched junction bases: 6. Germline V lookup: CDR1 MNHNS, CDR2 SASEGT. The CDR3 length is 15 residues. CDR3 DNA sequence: TGTGCCAGCAGACCTCTAGCGGGAGGGTCCAATGAGCAGTTCTTC. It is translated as CASRPLAGGSNEQFF.

The CDR3 sequence: CATKLKGLADSSYNEQFF. CDR3 nucleotide sequence: TGTGCCACCAAGCTCAAAGGACTAGCGGACAGCTCCTACAATGAGCAGTTCTTC. This sequence joins TRBV18 and TRBJ2-1; 10 bases line up with TRBD2. The CDR3 covers 18 residues. Germline V gene lookup returns CDR1 KGHSH and CDR2 LQKENI. V was clipped by 10 bases and J by 0 bases; unmatched bases: 15.

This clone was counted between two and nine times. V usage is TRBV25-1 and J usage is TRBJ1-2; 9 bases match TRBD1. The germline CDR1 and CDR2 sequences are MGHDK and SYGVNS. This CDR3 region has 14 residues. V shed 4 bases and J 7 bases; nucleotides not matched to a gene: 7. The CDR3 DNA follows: TGTGCCAGCAGTGTGGGACAGGGTCTTGGTGGCTACACCTTC. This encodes CASSVGQGLGGYTF.

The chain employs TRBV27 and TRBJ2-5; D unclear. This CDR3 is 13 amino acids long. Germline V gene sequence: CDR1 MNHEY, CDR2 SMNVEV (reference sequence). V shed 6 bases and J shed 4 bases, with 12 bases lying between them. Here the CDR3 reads CASRRTPPETQYF. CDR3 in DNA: TGTGCCAGCAGGCGAACCCCCCCAGAGACCCAGTACTTC.

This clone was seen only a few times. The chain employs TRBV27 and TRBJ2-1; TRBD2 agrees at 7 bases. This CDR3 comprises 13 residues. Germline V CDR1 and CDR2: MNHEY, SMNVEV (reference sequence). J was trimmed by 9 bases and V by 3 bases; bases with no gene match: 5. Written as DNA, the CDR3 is TGTGCCAGCAGTTTTACCGAGCGGGGTGAGCAGTTCTTC. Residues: CASSFTERGEQFF.

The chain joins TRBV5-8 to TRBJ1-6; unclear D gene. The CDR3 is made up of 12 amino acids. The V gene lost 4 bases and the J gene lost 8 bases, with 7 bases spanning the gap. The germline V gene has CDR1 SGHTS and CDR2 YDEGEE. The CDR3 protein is CASSDPDSPLHF. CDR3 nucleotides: TGTGCCAGCAGCGATCCGGATTCACCCCTCCACTTT.

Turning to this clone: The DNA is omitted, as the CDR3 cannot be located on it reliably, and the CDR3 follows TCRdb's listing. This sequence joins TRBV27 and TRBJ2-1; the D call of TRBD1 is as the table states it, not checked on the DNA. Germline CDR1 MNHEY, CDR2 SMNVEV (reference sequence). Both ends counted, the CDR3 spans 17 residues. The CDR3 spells CASSSSTYRGLNNEQFF.

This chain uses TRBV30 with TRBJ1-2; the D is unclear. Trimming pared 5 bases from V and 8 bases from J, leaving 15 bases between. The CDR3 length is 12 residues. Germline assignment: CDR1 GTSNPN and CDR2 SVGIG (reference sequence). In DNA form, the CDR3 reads TGTGCCTGGGGCGACGTGGTAGGGGGCTACACCTTC. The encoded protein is CAWGDVVGGYTF.